Detailed here is one T cell receptor beta chain. Its antigen is as yet unknown. The CDR3 is 17 amino acids. V was cut by 0 bases and J by 5 bases, with 19 bases left in between. From germline, CDR1 is MGHRA and CDR2 YSYEKL. A second PCR, run for roughly 7 to 11 cycles, used a sample-barcoded 5' primer plus a J-beta primer mix. From each sample, at least 2.5 million paired-end reads containing CDR3 were obtained. TCRdb independently ran MiXCR on the 5' RACE reads; one entry per CDR3 protein. Among just under 900,000 distinct CDR3 sequences listed, about 28% were seen once. Samples each had at least 6 micrograms of total RNA extracted. This record comes from a study of blood T cells in healthy people across ages. The overall study: Through template switching, about one barcoded beta molecule was captured per two T cells, as measured in model experiments. General study points: Leaving the PBMCs unsorted stopped any conclusive comparison of naive versus antigen-experienced cells.

The material sequenced was blood. The chain employs TRBV4-1 and TRBJ1-2; TRBD1 is a possible D gene (5 bases). The TCR sequence derives from an elderly woman in good health. CDR3 bases: TGCGCCAGCAGCCAAGAGTACAGGACCCGTGTACCTTATGGCTACACCTTC. Encoded protein: CASSQEYRTRVPYGYTF.